The sequence of this T cell receptor (beta chain) was determined in a study of vaccination effects on CD4 cells after COVID-19. Following culture for around 9 days, CD4+ T cells were isolated. The assay was immunoSEQ multiplex PCR, and TCRdb's table has in-frame clones only and misses some. The table lists roughly 40,000 clones, about 65% of them singletons, with 4% to 5% in the top ten. Trimming pared 0 bases from V and 4 bases from J, leaving 10 bases between. The CDR3 spans 14 residues. The germline CDR1 and CDR2 sequences are SGHRS and YFSETQ. In its sample, this clone was seen a few times. The antigen is not known.

The TCR sequence derives from a human donor who received a COVID-19 vaccine. The J gene is TRBJ1-2, the V gene TRBV5-1; no firm D call. The starting material was CD4+ T cells from PBMCs cultured without peptide, obtained before COVID-19 vaccination. CDR3 nucleotides: TGCGCCAGCAGCTTGGAGTGGATGACCTATGGCTACACCTTC. Protein sequence: CASSLEWMTYGYTF.